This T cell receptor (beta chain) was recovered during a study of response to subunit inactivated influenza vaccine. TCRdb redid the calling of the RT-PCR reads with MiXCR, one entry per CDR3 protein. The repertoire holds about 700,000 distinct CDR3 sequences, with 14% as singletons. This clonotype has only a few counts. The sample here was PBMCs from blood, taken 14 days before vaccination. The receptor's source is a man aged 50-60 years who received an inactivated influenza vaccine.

The CDR3 loop reads CASSPFTGTDEKLFF. The DNA for the CDR3 is TGTGCCAGCTCACCATTCACTGGGACAGATGAAAAACTGTTTTTT. V usage is TRBV18 and J usage is TRBJ1-4; 7 positions agree with TRBD1. The CDR3 covers 15 residues. V gave up 2 bases and J gave up 6 bases; unmatched junction bases: 6. Germline V gene lookup returns CDR1 KGHSH and CDR2 LQKENI.